Sequencing of this TCR beta chain was carried out in a study of CD8+ T cells in alopecia areata. About the study: Treated patients were given 5 to 10 mg oral tofacitinib twice daily.

The V end lost 2 bases, the J end lost 4 bases, and 5 bases lay between the germline ends. This CDR3 has 12 amino acids. The germline gives CDR1 SGHVS, CDR2 FQNEAQ. Specified treatment: oral pan-JAK inhibitor, 5-10 mg twice daily. Both CD4+ and CD8+ T cells were separated by sorting PBMCs. RNA extraction was followed by reverse transcription into cDNA, which acted as the sequencing template. The method was immunoSEQ multiplex PCR; TCRdb's version includes in-frame clones alone and lacks a portion of them. Among some 180,000 clones listed, 53% were seen once. Material: CD8+ T cells sorted from blood, obtained at week 24, from a patient treated with tofacitinib. The chain recombines TRBV7-8 with TRBJ2-5; D remains ambiguous. The sequence derives from a human donor with alopecia areata. CDR3 protein: CASSLRVETQYF. The CDR3 nucleotides are TGTGCCAGCAGCTTAAGGGTAGAGACCCAGTACTTC.